The 6 T cell receptor beta chains reported below all come from one sample, sequenced in a study of beta chain features in type 1 diabetes. Investigators reverse transcribed all isolated RNA, so they sequenced expressed TCRB transcripts. The table came from immunoSEQ multiplex PCR; TCRdb's copy has only in-frame clones and leaves some out. The sample carries hundreds of thousands of clones, roughly a sixth recorded once. The sample consisted of naive CD4+ T cells from blood. The receptors come from a woman between 18 and 30 years old in good health.

There are a few counts of this clone. This chain connects TRBV7-9 to TRBJ2-2; tentatively, D is TRBD1 (7 bases). The CDR3 loop spans 17 amino acids. The germline V gene has CDR1 SEHNR and CDR2 FQNEAQ (reference sequence). Trimming took 1 base from V and 3 from J, leaving 15 bases between them. DNA for the CDR3: TGTGCCAGCAGCTTAGGAGGCGGAGGGGGCTACACCGGGGAGCTGTTTTTT. It is translated as CASSLGGGGGYTGELFF.

The chain recombines TRBV7-9 with TRBJ1-4; D is perhaps TRBD1 (6 bases). Per the germline V gene, CDR1 is SEHNR and CDR2 is FQNEAQ (reference sequence). V was clipped by 1 base and J by 6 bases, with 15 bases between them. The CDR3 has 16 residues. The CDR3 DNA reads as TGTGCCAGCAGCTTAGTGGGACAAAGGACTGATGAAAAACTGTTTTTT. Amino acids: CASSLVGQRTDEKLFF. The whole variable domain, remainder taken from reference TRBV7-9 and TRBJ1-4, is DTGVSQNPRHKITKRGQNVTFRCDPISEHNRLYWYRQTLGQGPEFLTYFQNEAQLEKSRLLSDRFSAERPKGSFSTLEIQRTEQGDSAMYLCASSLVGQRTDEKLFFGSGTQLSVL.

This sequence joins TRBV19 and TRBJ2-7; unclear D gene. The germline V and J ends were trimmed by 6 bases and 5 bases, with 14 bases remaining between them. CDR1 and CDR2 from the germline V gene are LNHDA and SQIVND (reference sequence). The CDR3 runs to 13 residues. CDR3 region: CASSIQRRDEQYF. The DNA of the CDR3 is TGTGCCAGTAGCATACAGAGAAGGGACGAGCAGTACTTC. Variable domain in full (rest from reference TRBV19 and TRBJ2-7): DGGITQSPKYLFRKEGQNVTLSCEQNLNHDAMYWYRQDPGQGLRLIYYSQIVNDFQKGDIAEGYSVSREKKESFPLTVTSAQKNPTAFYLCASSIQRRDEQYFGPGTRLTVT.

A remark on this clone: Other DNA sequences in the same sample also yield this CDR3. This rearrangement joins TRBV6-5 to TRBJ2-3; no firm D call. V was trimmed by 8 bases and J by 4 bases, leaving 10 bases between them. The CDR3 has 12 residues. Germline V gene lookup returns CDR1 MNHEY and CDR2 SVGAGI. CDR3 in DNA: TGTGCCAGCTCCCTAAGGCCAGATACGCAGTATTTT. Translating gives CASSLRPDTQYF.

The gene calls are TRBV5-1 and TRBJ1-1; D ambiguous. Germline assignment: CDR1 SGHRS and CDR2 YFSETQ. The V and J ends lost 1 base and 0 bases respectively, with 10 bases between them. This CDR3 region has 15 residues. The CDR3 region is CASSLLGSMNTEAFF. The CDR3 coding sequence is TGCGCCAGCAGCTTGTTGGGCAGCATGAACACTGAAGCTTTCTTT.

The gene calls are TRBV5-1 and TRBJ2-5, with TRBD1 matching over 7 bases. This CDR3 has 15 residues. The V gene's germline CDR1 is SGHRS and CDR2 YFSETQ. V lost 4 bases to trimming and J lost 2 bases; unmatched junction nucleotides: 8. The CDR3 is CASSATGEPQETQYF. The CDR3 nucleotides read TGCGCCAGCAGCGCCACAGGGGAACCGCAAGAGACCCAGTACTTC.